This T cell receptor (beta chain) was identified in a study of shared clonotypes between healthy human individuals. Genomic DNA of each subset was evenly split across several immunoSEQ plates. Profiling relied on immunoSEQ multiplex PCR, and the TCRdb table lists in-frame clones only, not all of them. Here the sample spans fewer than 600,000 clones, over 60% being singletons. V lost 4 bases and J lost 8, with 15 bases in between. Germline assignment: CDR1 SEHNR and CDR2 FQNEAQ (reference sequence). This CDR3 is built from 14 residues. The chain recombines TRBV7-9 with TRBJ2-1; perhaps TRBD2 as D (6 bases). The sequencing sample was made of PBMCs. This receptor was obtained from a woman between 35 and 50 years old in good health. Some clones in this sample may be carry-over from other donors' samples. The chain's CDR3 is CASSSDGGRHEQFF. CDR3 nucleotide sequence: TGTGCCAGCAGCTCTGACGGGGGAAGGCATGAGCAGTTCTTC.